The 19 T cell receptor beta chains listed next were all sequenced from one sample in a study of blood T cell repertoires in COVID-19. Data came from immunoSEQ multiplex PCR; TCRdb stores just in-frame clones and leaves some out. The sample shows about 370,000 clones, approximately 90% of them seen only once. The sample taken for sequencing was PBMCs or T cells enriched from blood (not recorded which). These receptors came from a middle-aged woman who had been exposed to COVID-19.

The chain has TRBV30 and TRBJ1-4; D possibly corresponds to TRBD1 (6 bases). The ends were cut back, 1 base at V and 4 bases at J, with 16 bases in the middle. CDR3 length: 16 residues. Germline lookup yields CDR1 GTSNPN and CDR2 SVGIG (reference sequence). CDR3 DNA sequence: TGTGCCTGGAGTGAAGGACAGCACAGAATTAATGAAAAACTGTTTTTT. This sequence encodes CAWSEGQHRINEKLFF.

The gene calls are TRBV5-1 and TRBJ2-1; D is possibly TRBD1 (6 bases). This CDR3 has 14 amino acids. The germline V and J ends were trimmed by 1 base and 5 bases, with 10 bases remaining between them. CDR1 and CDR2 from the germline V gene are SGHRS and YFSETQ. The CDR3 protein is CASSLPGVDNEQFF. The CDR3 coding sequence is TGCGCCAGCAGCTTGCCAGGGGTCGACAATGAGCAGTTCTTC.

The chain employs TRBV9 and TRBJ1-2; the D is unclear. CDR3 length: 11 amino acids. Trimming left V 5 bases short and J 7 bases short, with 9 bases between. In germline, CDR1 is SGDLS, CDR2 YYNGEE. The CDR3 coding sequence is TGTGCCAGCAGAGACATGGGTGGCTACACCTTC. It codes for CASRDMGGYTF.

This sequence joins TRBV7-2 and TRBJ2-2; perhaps TRBD2 as D (5 bases). The CDR3 runs to 14 residues. V lost 2 bases, J lost 6 bases, and 10 bases lay in between. The germline gives CDR1 SGHTA, CDR2 FQGNSA. As DNA, the CDR3 is TGTGCCAGCAGCTTAAGTGACTATTCCGGGGAGCTGTTTTTT. It translates to CASSLSDYSGELFF.

The rearrangement uses TRBV6-5 and TRBJ2-7; possible D gene TRBD2, 6 bases. The germline gives CDR1 MNHEY, CDR2 SVGAGI. This CDR3 comprises 15 residues. V lost 5 bases, J lost 0 bases, and 14 bases lay in between. CDR3 sequence (DNA): TGTGCCAGCAGTCCCCGGGACGGGAGCTCCTACGAGCAGTACTTC. Translation gives CASSPRDGSSYEQYF.

The chain carries TRBV4-3 and TRBJ1-2, with D perhaps TRBD1 (5 bases). Germline-derived CDR1 and CDR2 are LGHNA and YSLEER. This CDR3 is 15 amino acids long. The germline V and J ends were trimmed by 1 base and 4 bases, with 13 bases remaining between them. The CDR3 reads CASSQGVGDSYGYTF. In nucleotides, the CDR3 is TGCGCCAGCAGCCAAGGAGTAGGGGATAGCTATGGCTACACCTTC.

V is TRBV5-6 and J is TRBJ2-1; 8 bases map to TRBD1. Germline CDR1 reads SGHDT; CDR2 reads YYEEEE. J gave up 6 bases and V 4 bases, and 12 bases lay outside the gene matches. This CDR3 comprises 16 residues. CDR3 in DNA: TGTGCCAGCAGCCAATACAGGGGGGTCACGGGCAATGAGCAGTTCTTC. Its protein product is CASSQYRGVTGNEQFF.

The chain joins TRBV5-6 to TRBJ1-2; 7 bases are a match to TRBD1. This CDR3 has 15 residues. V shed 3 bases, J shed 2 bases, and the junction held 7 bases outside the gene matches. Germline-derived CDR1 and CDR2 are SGHDT and YYEEEE. CDR3 nucleotides: TGTGCCAGCAGCTCCCGGGACAGAGTGAACTATGGCTACACCTTC. Encoded protein: CASSSRDRVNYGYTF.

The chain uses TRBV3-1 (or the pseudogene TRBV3-2) and TRBJ1-3; D uncertain. There are 13 residues in the CDR3. Germline CDR1 is LGHDT and CDR2 is YNNKEL (reference sequence). V lost 10 bases and J 0 bases, leaving 10 bases between the germline ends. This chain's CDR3 is CATLSPSGNTIYF. CDR3 DNA: TGTGCCACTCTGAGCCCCTCTGGAAACACCATATATTTT.

The J gene is TRBJ1-1, the V gene TRBV27, with D possibly being TRBD1 (5 bases). This CDR3 has 17 amino acids. Germline CDR1 MNHEY, CDR2 SMNVEV (reference sequence). Trimming took off 1 base at V and 1 base at J, with 16 bases between the two ends. The DNA of the CDR3 is TGTGCCAGCAGTTTATATTCCCTCGCGACAGAGAACACTGAAGCTTTCTTT. This sequence encodes CASSLYSLATENTEAFF.

This clone came up a few times. The chain joins TRBV3-1 (or the pseudogene TRBV3-2) to TRBJ2-1; perhaps TRBD1 as D (5 bases). CDR1 is LGHDT, CDR2 YNNKEL, per germline (reference sequence). With 4 bases removed from V and 6 bases from J, the gap between germline ends came to 7 bases. The CDR3 length is 12 residues. In DNA form, the CDR3 reads TGTGCCAGCAGCCGGGGCTTCAATGAGCAGTTCTTC. As protein: CASSRGFNEQFF.

The CDR3 region has the DNA TGTGCCTGGAGCGCCGGGACAGGCCAAGAGACCCAGTACTTC. It translates to CAWSAGTGQETQYF. V is TRBV30 and J is TRBJ2-5; 8 positions agree with TRBD1. CDR1 GTSNPN and CDR2 SVGIG come from the germline V gene (reference sequence). CDR3 length: 14 amino acids. J lost 1 base, V lost 3 bases, and 4 bases had no gene match.

CDR3 nucleotide sequence: TGCGCCAGCAGCCAAGATATCGAGGGACTAACATTCTGGGAGCAGTTCTTC. This gives the protein CASSQDIEGLTFWEQFF. The genes are TRBV4-1 and TRBJ2-1, with 7 bases aligning to TRBD2. Looked up from germline, CDR1 is MGHRA and CDR2 is YSYEKL. The CDR3 sequence is 17 residues long. J lost 10 bases, V lost 0 bases, and 15 bases had no gene match.

J is TRBJ1-2 and V is TRBV28; a possible D gene is TRBD1 (5 bases). Germline V CDR1 and CDR2: MDHEN, SYDVKM. CDR3 length: 15 amino acids. V lost 5 bases to trimming and J lost 8 bases, with 21 bases between them. CDR3 DNA: TGTGCCAGCAGTGCCTACGGGGGGTCCTCGGGAGGCTACACCTTC. Amino acids: CASSAYGGSSGGYTF.

The V and J genes are TRBV19 and TRBJ1-2, with 9 bases matching TRBD1. V shed 3 bases and J 3 bases; nucleotides not matched to a gene: 2. The germline gives CDR1 LNHDA, CDR2 SQIVND (reference sequence). The CDR3 contains 14 residues. CDR3 nucleotides: TGTGCCAGTAGTATTACAGGGGGCGACTATGGCTACACCTTC. This sequence encodes CASSITGGDYGYTF.

The rearrangement links TRBV18 to TRBJ1-1; D unclear. The germline V gene encodes CDR1 KGHSH and CDR2 LQKENI. CDR3 length: 18 amino acids. V lost 3 bases to trimming and J lost 4 bases, with 24 bases between them. This chain's CDR3 is CASSPGLTTAFLGTEAFF. The DNA for the CDR3 is TGTGCCAGCTCACCCGGGTTGACGACCGCATTCCTGGGCACTGAAGCTTTCTTT.

The chain is built from TRBV3-1 (or the pseudogene TRBV3-2) and TRBJ1-6; 11 bases match TRBD1. The germline V gene has CDR1 LGHDT and CDR2 YNNKEL (reference sequence). The junction had 10 bases not matched to a gene; V was cut back by 5 bases and J by 10 bases. This CDR3 has 16 amino acids. CDR3 residues: CASSKGQGAIQSPLHF. CDR3 bases: TGTGCCAGCAGCAAAGGACAGGGGGCAATTCAGTCACCCCTCCACTTT.

This clone was seen a single time. The genes are TRBV11-2 and TRBJ1-3; D is undetermined. This CDR3 comprises 15 residues. Trimming cost V 8 bases and J 0 bases, with 14 bases left between them. Germline assignment: CDR1 SGHAT and CDR2 FQNNGV. CDR3 DNA: TGTGCCAGCTCATGGGAGTTCCCCTCTGGAAACACCATATATTTT. This gives the protein CASSWEFPSGNTIYF.

The rearrangement links TRBV12-3 or TRBV12-4 to TRBJ1-4; no definite D call. Trimming pared 5 bases from V and 8 bases from J, leaving 12 bases between. The CDR3 has 13 residues. CDR3 coding DNA: TGTGCCAGCAGTCTTAATTCGGGGGAAAAACTGTTTTTT. Protein: CASSLNSGEKLFF.